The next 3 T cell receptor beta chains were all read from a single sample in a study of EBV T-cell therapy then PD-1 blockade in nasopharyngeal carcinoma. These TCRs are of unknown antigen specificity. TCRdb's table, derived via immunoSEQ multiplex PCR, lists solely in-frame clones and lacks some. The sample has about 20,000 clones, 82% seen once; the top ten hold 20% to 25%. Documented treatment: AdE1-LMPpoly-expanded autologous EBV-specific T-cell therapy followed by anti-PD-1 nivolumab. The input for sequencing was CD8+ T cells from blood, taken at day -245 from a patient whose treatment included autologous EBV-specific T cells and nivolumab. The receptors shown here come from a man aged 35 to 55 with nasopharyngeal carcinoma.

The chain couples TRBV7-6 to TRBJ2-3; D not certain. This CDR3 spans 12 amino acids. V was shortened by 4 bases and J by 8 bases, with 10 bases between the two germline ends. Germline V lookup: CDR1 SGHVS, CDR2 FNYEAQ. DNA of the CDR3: TGTGCCAGCAGCTCCCTGTCGCGTACGCAGTATTTT. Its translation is CASSSLSRTQYF.

This chain's CDR3 is CASSLVLIGVDTEAFF. The CDR3 DNA reads TGTGCCAGCAGCTTAGTCCTGATAGGGGTGGACACTGAAGCTTTCTTT. V is TRBV7-8 and J is TRBJ1-1, with a weak D call TRBD1 (5 bases). V was shortened by 1 base and J by 3 bases, with 15 bases between the two germline ends. In germline, CDR1 is SGHVS, CDR2 FQNEAQ. The CDR3 has 16 residues. The full variable domain, with the rest looked up from reference TRBV7-8 and TRBJ1-1, is GAGVSQSPRYKVAKRGQDVALRCDPISGHVSLFWYQQALGQGPEFLTYFQNEAQLDKSGLPSDRFFAERPEGSVSTLKIQRTQQEDSAVYLCASSLVLIGVDTEAFFGQGTRLTVV.

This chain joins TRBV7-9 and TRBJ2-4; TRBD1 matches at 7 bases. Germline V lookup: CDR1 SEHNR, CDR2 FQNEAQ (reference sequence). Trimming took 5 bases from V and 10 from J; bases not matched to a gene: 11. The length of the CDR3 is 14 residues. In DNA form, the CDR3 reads TGTGCCAGCAGCCACTGGGACAGCATGGGGATTCAGTACTTC. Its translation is CASSHWDSMGIQYF.